The 21 T cell receptor beta chains below come from one sample, sequenced in a study of shared clonotypes between healthy human individuals. The data were produced by immunoSEQ multiplex PCR, yet TCRdb's version contains in-frame clones alone and is incomplete. Of 150,000 to 200,000 clones listed, 80% to 95% were seen once; the top ten hold 0.065% to 0.07%. Sequencing input: naive CD4+ T cells sorted from blood. Subset noted: CD45RA+ positively selected. The receptors derive from a woman younger than 45 in good health.

Only one count was recorded for this clone. V is TRBV2 and J is TRBJ2-2; D is unclear. Trimming cost V 3 bases and J 1 base, with 12 bases left between them. Germline CDR1 is SNHLY and CDR2 is FYNNEI. There are 16 residues in the CDR3. DNA for the CDR3: TGTGCCAGCAGTGAGAGAGGTTGGGTGAACACCGGGGAGCTGTTTTTT. Protein product: CASSERGWVNTGELFF.

The chain carries TRBV5-4 and TRBJ1-1; D unclear. The V end lost 2 bases, the J end lost 1 base, and 15 bases lay between the germline ends. This CDR3 is 16 amino acids long. Germline CDR1 reads SGHNT; CDR2 reads YYREEE (reference sequence). CDR3 in amino acids: CASSLGVARGNTEAFF. The CDR3, as DNA: TGTGCCAGCAGCTTAGGTGTGGCCCGTGGGAACACTGAAGCTTTCTTT. Full variable domain (outside the CDR3, taken from reference TRBV5-4 and TRBJ1-1): ETGVTQSPTHLIKTRGQQVTLRCSSQSGHNTVSWYQQALGQGPQFIFQYYREEENGRGNFPPRFSGLQFPNYSSELNVNALELDDSALYLCASSLGVARGNTEAFFGQGTRLTVV.

The V call is TRBV7-9, the J call TRBJ1-2, with D maybe TRBD1 (5 bases). CDR1 and CDR2 from the germline V gene are SEHNR and FQNEAQ (reference sequence). V was cut by 5 bases and J by 5 bases, with 12 bases left in between. This CDR3 comprises 13 residues. The CDR3 DNA follows: TGTGCCAGCAGCCAAATAAAGGGGTATGGCTACACCTTC. The encoded protein is CASSQIKGYGYTF. The full variable domain, rest sourced from reference TRBV7-9 and TRBJ1-2, is DTGVSQNPRHKITKRGQNVTFRCDPISEHNRLYWYRQTLGQGPEFLTYFQNEAQLEKSRLLSDRFSAERPKGSFSTLEIQRTEQGDSAMYLCASSQIKGYGYTFGSGTRLTVV.

V is TRBV7-3 and J is TRBJ2-5; tentatively, D is TRBD1 (5 bases). The CDR3 is made up of 12 amino acids. V gave up 5 bases and J gave up 7 bases, with 11 bases separating them. Germline V lookup: CDR1 SGHTA, CDR2 FQGTGA. This CDR3 reads CASSPGQGTQYF. The CDR3 DNA is TGTGCCAGCAGCCCCGGCCAGGGGACCCAGTACTTC.

This clone showed up just a few times. The chain uses TRBV4-2 and TRBJ1-1, with 8 bases matching TRBD1. Germline V gives CDR1 LGHNA, CDR2 YNFKEQ. CDR3 length equals 17 residues. V lost 3 bases to trimming and J lost 1 base; unmatched junction nucleotides: 10. Here the CDR3 DNA reads TGTGCCAGCAGCCAGGAGGGCAGGGGGCAAGGGAACACTGAAGCTTTCTTT. This encodes CASSQEGRGQGNTEAFF.

The J gene is TRBJ1-5, the V gene TRBV6-5; D perhaps matches TRBD1 (6 bases). Germline V gene data show CDR1 as MNHEY and CDR2 as SVGAGI. The CDR3 has 15 residues. V shed 3 bases and J shed 7 bases, with 16 bases lying between them. The chain's CDR3 is CASSYYESGEQPQHF. The CDR3 DNA reads TGTGCCAGCAGTTATTACGAGTCAGGGGAACAGCCCCAGCATTTT.

The chain carries TRBV6-4 and TRBJ2-6, with D uncertain. V was clipped by 4 bases and J by 0 bases, with 7 bases between them. The CDR3 covers 15 residues. Germline V lookup: CDR1 MRHNA, CDR2 SNTAGT. The CDR3 spells CASSVSGSGANVLTF. CDR3 nucleotides: TGTGCCAGCAGTGTCAGTGGCTCTGGGGCCAACGTCCTGACTTTC.

The J gene is TRBJ1-3, the V gene TRBV25-1; the D is unclear. The CDR3 loop spans 18 amino acids. The germline V gene encodes CDR1 MGHDK and CDR2 SYGVNS. Deletions cut 0 bases from V and 1 base from J, with 16 bases between. The CDR3 loop is CASSEYTGPSRSGNTIYF. For the CDR3, the DNA is TGTGCCAGCAGTGAATATACTGGACCCTCCCGGTCTGGAAACACCATATATTTT.

This clone was recorded only once. The chain uses TRBV5-4 and TRBJ1-5; D is undetermined. This CDR3 region has 13 residues. CDR1 is SGHNT and CDR2 is YYREEE in the germline V gene (reference sequence). Trimming removed 3 bases at V and 3 bases at J, with 7 bases between. CDR3 sequence: CASSYDTNQPQHF. Written as DNA, the CDR3 is TGTGCCAGCAGCTACGACACCAATCAGCCCCAGCATTTT.

This clone was counted once. J is TRBJ2-4 and V is TRBV30; D may be TRBD2 (6 bases). V lost 0 bases and J 0 bases, leaving 6 bases between the germline ends. CDR3 length: 14 amino acids. Germline assignment: CDR1 GTSNPN and CDR2 SVGIG (reference sequence). The CDR3 region has the DNA TGTGCCTGGAGTGTGGGGGGAGCCAAAAACATTCAGTACTTC. Translating it yields CAWSVGGAKNIQYF.

The CDR3 here is CASSQERLAGGPSTGELFF. DNA of the CDR3: TGCGCCAGCAGCCAAGAGAGGCTAGCGGGAGGGCCGAGCACCGGGGAGCTGTTTTTT. The chain links TRBV4-1 to TRBJ2-2, with 12 bases lining up with TRBD2. With 0 bases clipped from V and 4 bases from J, the junction kept 9 bases outside the gene matches. This CDR3 is 19 amino acids long. Germline V gene data show CDR1 as MGHRA and CDR2 as YSYEKL.

V gene TRBV5-1 combines with J gene TRBJ2-7; D is uncertain. The CDR3 extends over 14 amino acids. Germline V lookup: CDR1 SGHRS, CDR2 YFSETQ. With 4 bases removed from V and 2 bases from J, the gap between germline ends came to 13 bases. The CDR3 protein is CASSPSTPAYEQYF. In nucleotides, the CDR3 is TGCGCCAGCAGCCCCTCGACGCCGGCCTACGAGCAGTACTTC.

J is TRBJ1-4 and V is TRBV6-5; TRBD1 matches 7 bases. CDR1 is MNHEY and CDR2 is SVGAGI in the germline V gene. The CDR3 loop spans 15 amino acids. The V segment lost 0 bases and the J segment 8 bases; nucleotides outside the gene matches: 6. CDR3 protein: CASSYSAGGTEKLFF. The CDR3 DNA sequence: TGTGCCAGCAGTTACTCGGCAGGGGGTACAGAAAAACTGTTTTTT.

This chain joins TRBV13 and TRBJ2-7; no firm D call. The CDR3 has 13 amino acids. The V end was cut by 0 bases, the J end by 3 bases, with 6 bases between. Germline V gene lookup returns CDR1 PRHDT and CDR2 FYEKMQ (reference sequence). The CDR3, as DNA: TGTGCCAGCAGCTTAGGCAGAAGCTACGAGCAGTACTTC. This codes for CASSLGRSYEQYF.

This clone showed up just once. The chain has TRBV10-2 and TRBJ2-7; 14 nucleotides align to TRBD2. With 7 bases clipped from V and 1 base from J, the junction kept 3 bases outside the gene matches. The CDR3 spans 15 residues. Germline V lookup: CDR1 WSHSY, CDR2 SAAADI. CDR3 DNA: TGCGCCAGCACTGGACTAGCGGGAGGTTCCTACGAGCAGTACTTC. This translates into CASTGLAGGSYEQYF.

The gene calls are TRBV2 and TRBJ2-1; 15 nucleotides match TRBD2. Per the germline V gene, CDR1 is SNHLY and CDR2 is FYNNEI. The CDR3 spans 15 residues. The V gene end was trimmed by 6 bases and the J gene end by 8 bases; junction bases not matched to a gene: 5. CDR3 bases: TGTGCCAGCAGAAAGGGACTAGCGGGAGGTGATGAGCAGTTCTTC. Encoded protein: CASRKGLAGGDEQFF.

V and J are TRBV5-1 and TRBJ1-2; D gene unclear. CDR3 size: 15 residues. V was clipped by 0 bases and J by 0 bases, with 9 bases between them. Per the germline V gene, CDR1 is SGHRS and CDR2 is YFSETQ. Here the CDR3 reads CASSLEVGPNYGYTF. CDR3 in DNA: TGCGCCAGCAGCTTGGAGGTGGGTCCTAACTATGGCTACACCTTC.

V gene TRBV5-6 combines with J gene TRBJ1-2; 7 positions agree with TRBD1. CDR1 is SGHDT, CDR2 YYEEEE, per germline. Losses at the gene ends were 4 bases for V and 4 bases for J; bases not matched to a gene: 4. The CDR3 has 13 residues. The CDR3 spells CASSPGQSYGYTF. The CDR3, as DNA: TGTGCCAGCAGCCCGGGACAGAGCTATGGCTACACCTTC.

The CDR3 sequence: CSVPSQPQHF. DNA for the CDR3: TGCAGTGTACCGTCACAGCCCCAGCATTTT. V is TRBV20-1 and J is TRBJ1-5; D is undetermined. This CDR3 has 10 amino acids. Germline V lookup: CDR1 DFQATT, CDR2 SNEGSKA (reference sequence). Trimming cost V 7 bases and J 7 bases, with 8 bases left between them.

The chain links TRBV11-3 to TRBJ2-1, with TRBD2 identical over 14 bases. V gave up 0 bases and J gave up 9 bases; unmatched junction bases: 4. The CDR3 spans 16 residues. The germline V gene has CDR1 SGHNT and CDR2 YENEEA. In DNA, the CDR3 is TGTGCCAGCAGCTTAGACGGGACTAGCGGGAGTAGTGAGCAGTTCTTC. Its translation is CASSLDGTSGSSEQFF.

CDR3 protein: CASSFASGSPNEQYF. For the CDR3, the DNA is TGTGCCAGCAGCTTCGCTAGCGGGAGTCCAAACGAGCAGTACTTC. The J gene is TRBJ2-7, the V gene TRBV7-2; 10 bases are a match to TRBD2. V dropped 3 bases and J dropped 5; count of bases not matched to a gene: 7. The CDR3 consists of 15 residues. From germline, CDR1 is SGHTA and CDR2 FQGNSA.